Below, 25 T cell receptor beta chains from the same sample are listed, as sequenced in a study of metastatic and nonmetastatic thyroid tumors. All patients were untreated before thyroid surgery. TCRdb re-called the PCR reads via MiXCR. There are about 70,000 clones in the sample; roughly 18% occur only once, and roughly 13% lies in the top ten. The sequenced material came from blood. The receptors were gathered from a female donor with papillary thyroid cancer or a benign thyroid nodule (not recorded which). Some clones in this sample may be carry-over from other donors' samples.

There are many counts of this clone. The chain recombines TRBV29-1 with TRBJ2-4; D might be TRBD1 or TRBD2, each matching 5 bases. V shed 4 bases and J shed 3 bases, with 16 bases lying between them. Germline lookup yields CDR1 SQVTM and CDR2 ANQGSEA. This CDR3 region has 15 residues. CDR3 protein: CSVGDRLIGKNIQYF. In nucleotides, the CDR3 is TGCAGCGTTGGGGACCGACTTATCGGCAAAAACATTCAGTACTTC.

V is TRBV9 and J is TRBJ2-2; 10 bases are a match to TRBD2. This CDR3 is built from 16 residues. V dropped 2 bases and J dropped 5; count of bases not matched to a gene: 6. Germline loops: CDR1 SGDLS, CDR2 YYNGEE. CDR3 nucleotides: TGTGCCAGCAGCGTCGGGCTAGCGGGAGAAACCGGGGAGCTGTTTTTT. Its translation is CASSVGLAGETGELFF.

The chain uses TRBV2 and TRBJ1-6, with 9 bases lining up with TRBD1. J was trimmed by 9 bases and V by 2 bases; bases with no gene match: 14. This CDR3 comprises 18 residues. The V gene's germline CDR1 is SNHLY and CDR2 FYNNEI. The CDR3, as DNA: TGTGCCAGCAGTGAATCCGGGACAGGGCTAATCAGAAGTTCACCCCTCCACTTT. Protein product: CASSESGTGLIRSSPLHF.

The chain couples TRBV6-1 to TRBJ2-5; 14 positions agree with TRBD2. The CDR3 covers 17 residues. CDR1 is MNHNS and CDR2 is SASEGT in the germline V gene. Germline trimming cut 6 bases from V and 7 bases from J; bases unmatched to any gene: 13. The CDR3, as DNA: TGTGCCAGCAGGTCCCGAGGGACTAGCGGGAGTTGGGTGACCCAGTACTTC. Translating it yields CASRSRGTSGSWVTQYF.

This clone was observed a handful of times. The rearrangement uses TRBV28 and TRBJ2-3; the match to TRBD1 covers 8 bases. J lost 2 bases, V lost 4 bases, and 11 bases had no gene match. The CDR3 has 17 residues. In germline, CDR1 is MDHEN, CDR2 SYDVKM. Here the CDR3 DNA reads TGTGCCAGCAGTTCCCAAGGGGGACAGGACCACACAGATACGCAGTATTTT. Its protein is CASSSQGGQDHTDTQYF.

At least ten counts were recorded for this clone. This chain uses TRBV4-1 with TRBJ2-7; D perhaps matches TRBD2 (5 bases). Per the germline V gene, CDR1 is MGHRA and CDR2 is YSYEKL. V lost 1 base and J 3 bases, leaving 13 bases between the germline ends. CDR3 size: 15 residues. CDR3 bases: TGCGCCAGCAGCCAAGTGGGAGTGAATTACTACGAGCAGTACTTC. Translating it yields CASSQVGVNYYEQYF.

This clone was counted ten times or more. This chain joins TRBV6-1 and TRBJ2-7; no firm D call. Germline CDR1 is MNHNS and CDR2 is SASEGT. V lost 7 bases and J 5 bases, leaving 9 bases between the germline ends. The CDR3 has 11 residues. The CDR3 sequence: CASNERDEQYF. The CDR3 DNA is TGTGCCAGCAACGAAAGGGACGAGCAGTACTTC.

The chain links TRBV18 to TRBJ2-7; D remains unclear. Trimming shortened V by 2 bases and J by 3 bases, and 11 bases separated the two germline ends. The CDR3 sequence is 14 residues long. Germline assignment: CDR1 KGHSH and CDR2 LQKENI. In DNA form, the CDR3 reads TGTGCCAGCTCACCAGGGAACAGAAACTACGAGCAGTACTTC. This gives the protein CASSPGNRNYEQYF.

This clone has a handful of counts. Within the sample, other DNA sequences also encode this same CDR3. CDR3 in DNA: TGTGCAAGCGAAGCCGCTACAGCGTCTAGCACTGAAGCTTTCTTT. Amino acid sequence: CASEAATASSTEAFF. V gene TRBV28 combines with J gene TRBJ1-1; no definite D call. Germline V gene data show CDR1 as MDHEN and CDR2 as SYDVKM. The CDR3 extends over 15 amino acids.

This clone came up a few times. The genes are TRBV27 and TRBJ1-1; TRBD1 might be the D (5 bases). CDR1 and CDR2 (germline): MNHEY, SMNVEV (reference sequence). V gave up 5 bases and J gave up 7 bases, with 11 bases separating them. This CDR3 region has 12 residues. CDR3 in DNA: TGTGCCAGCAGTGGAGGACAAAATGAAGCTTTCTTT. Translating gives CASSGGQNEAFF.

In its sample, this clone was seen many times. The rearrangement joins TRBV2 to TRBJ2-1; 12 nucleotides align to TRBD2. Germline V gives CDR1 SNHLY, CDR2 FYNNEI. The CDR3 totals 16 residues. The trim removed 5 bases at V and 5 bases at J, leaving 7 bases unmatched. CDR3 loop: CASSNALAGGNNEQFF. DNA for the CDR3: TGTGCCAGCAGTAACGCGCTAGCGGGAGGGAACAATGAGCAGTTCTTC.

In this sample, this clone turned up a few times. This sequence joins TRBV20-1 and TRBJ2-1; 11 bases are a match to TRBD2. This CDR3 spans 15 amino acids. Trimming removed 0 bases from V and 6 bases from J; junction bases left unmatched: 4. CDR1 and CDR2 (germline): DFQATT, SNEGSKA (reference sequence). DNA for the CDR3: TGCAGTGCTAGAGAACTAGCGGGAGAGAGCAATGAGCAGTTCTTC. Residues: CSARELAGESNEQFF.

Ten or more counts support this clone. The gene calls are TRBV24-1 and TRBJ1-5; a weak D match, TRBD1 (6 bases). V lost 4 bases and J 1 base, leaving 13 bases between the germline ends. CDR3 length: 16 residues. In germline, CDR1 is KGHDR, CDR2 SFDVKD. CDR3 DNA sequence: TGTGCCACCAGTGACCACACAGGGTTAAGCAATCAGCCCCAGCATTTT. It encodes CATSDHTGLSNQPQHF.

This clone showed up many times. The chain employs TRBV4-1 and TRBJ1-2, with D tentatively TRBD1 (5 bases). In germline, CDR1 is MGHRA, CDR2 YSYEKL. This CDR3 contains 18 residues. Between the trimmed V and J ends, which lost 0 bases and 3 bases, there was a span of 20 bases. The CDR3 DNA sequence: TGCGCCAGCAGCCAAGAATGGGGACGAGTTGGGAACGACTATGGCTACACCTTC. Encoded protein: CASSQEWGRVGNDYGYTF.

The chain links TRBV9 to TRBJ2-1; the match to TRBD2 covers 8 bases. Germline CDR1 SGDLS, CDR2 YYNGEE. There are 15 residues in the CDR3. J gave up 3 bases and V 4 bases, and 6 bases lay outside the gene matches. This CDR3 reads CASSLSGTSYNEQFF. The CDR3 DNA is TGTGCCAGCAGCCTCTCCGGGACTAGCTACAATGAGCAGTTCTTC.

This clone has at least ten counts. This sequence joins TRBV30 and TRBJ1-2; perhaps TRBD1 as D (5 bases). This CDR3 comprises 13 residues. Trimming cost V 4 bases and J 3 bases, with 12 bases left between them. Germline V gives CDR1 GTSNPN, CDR2 SVGIG (reference sequence). The DNA of the CDR3 is TGTGCCTGGAAGGGGAAGGGTCACTATGGCTACACCTTC. Amino acids: CAWKGKGHYGYTF.

This clone was seen ten or more times. The V and J genes are TRBV7-9 and TRBJ2-7, with no clear D. This CDR3 is built from 11 residues. CDR1 is SEHNR and CDR2 is FQNEAQ in the germline V gene (reference sequence). Trimming cost V 5 bases and J 6 bases, with 8 bases left between them. The CDR3 bases are TGTGCCAGCAGCAACGAAGGCGAGCAGTACTTC. Translation gives CASSNEGEQYF.

This clone was counted at least ten times. The chain combines TRBV4-1 with TRBJ2-7, with a weak D call TRBD2 (5 bases). Trimming took 0 bases from V and 5 from J, leaving 14 bases between them. Germline V gene lookup returns CDR1 MGHRA and CDR2 YSYEKL. This CDR3 is 15 amino acids long. CDR3 amino acids: CASSQDRLASDEQYF. CDR3 sequence (DNA): TGCGCCAGCAGCCAAGACCGCCTAGCTTCAGACGAGCAGTACTTC.

This clone was recorded many times. V gene TRBV5-8 combines with J gene TRBJ2-7; tentatively, D is TRBD1 or TRBD2 (6 bases each). The CDR3 is made up of 12 amino acids. Per the germline V gene, CDR1 is SGHTS and CDR2 is YDEGEE. V lost 4 bases to trimming and J lost 6 bases, with 11 bases between them. The CDR3 DNA is TGTGCCAGCAGCCGGAGGGGGGTCGAGCAGTACTTC. This gives the protein CASSRRGVEQYF.

The chain uses TRBV10-2 and TRBJ2-1; 9 bases map to TRBD2. Germline V lookup: CDR1 WSHSY, CDR2 SAAADI. The CDR3 is 14 residues long. V gave up 2 bases and J gave up 7 bases; unmatched junction bases: 3. The CDR3 DNA is TGCGCCAGCAGTGAGGAGCGGGAGGTAAATGAGCAGTTCTTC. This sequence encodes CASSEEREVNEQFF.

For this clone: A much larger clone differs by one base, so this may be a read error. Other DNA sequences in the sample encode the same CDR3. The chain's CDR3 is CSARLSGTGEQYF. In nucleotides, the CDR3 is TGCAGTGCTAGACTCAGCGGTACCGGGGAGCAGTACTTC. The J gene is TRBJ2-7, the V gene TRBV20-1, with a weak D call TRBD2 (5 bases). V was clipped by 2 bases and J by 7 bases, with 15 bases between them. Per germline, CDR1 DFQATT and CDR2 SNEGSKA (reference sequence). This CDR3 is 13 amino acids long.

This clone was counted a single time. The junction shows a germline mismatch at one end, possibly a read error. CDR3 in DNA: TGTGCCAGCAGCTTGGATCTAGGATACTACAGTGAGCAGTTCTTC. It encodes CASSLDLGYYSEQFF. This sequence joins TRBV5-5 and TRBJ2-1; D gene uncertain. CDR3 size: 15 residues. From germline, CDR1 is SGHKS and CDR2 YYEKEE (reference sequence).

This clone was found many times. This chain uses TRBV30 with TRBJ1-2; tentatively, D is TRBD1 (5 bases). Between the trimmed V and J ends, which lost 3 bases and 2 bases, there was a span of 10 bases. Germline V gene data show CDR1 as GTSNPN and CDR2 as SVGIG (reference sequence). The CDR3 consists of 13 residues. This chain's CDR3 is CAWSPTVNYGYTF. The CDR3 DNA is TGTGCCTGGAGCCCGACAGTAAACTATGGCTACACCTTC.

The genes are TRBV20-1 and TRBJ1-5; D is undetermined. There are 15 residues in the CDR3. Trimming left V 4 bases short and J 1 base short, with 14 bases between. Germline lookup yields CDR1 DFQATT and CDR2 SNEGSKA (reference sequence). CDR3 in amino acids: CSATWRMGSNQPQHF. The CDR3 DNA sequence: TGCAGTGCTACCTGGAGGATGGGAAGCAATCAGCCCCAGCATTTT.

This clone was detected many times. The gene calls are TRBV4-1 and TRBJ1-5, with 8 positions matching TRBD1. CDR3 length: 14 amino acids. V shed 3 bases, J shed 5 bases, and the junction held 3 bases outside the gene matches. Germline lookup yields CDR1 MGHRA and CDR2 YSYEKL. The chain's CDR3 is CASSQDREDQPQHF. DNA of the CDR3: TGCGCCAGCAGCCAGGACAGGGAGGATCAGCCCCAGCATTTT.